This T cell receptor beta chain was captured in a study of blood T cell repertoires in COVID-19. The CDR3 length is 15 residues. V gave up 6 bases and J gave up 5 bases, with 19 bases separating them. CDR1 is SNHLY and CDR2 is FYNNEI in the germline V gene. Sequencing was performed with immunoSEQ multiplex PCR; in TCRdb, only in-frame clones are kept and a portion is missing. Seen here are roughly 300,000 clones, around 87% observed once, and the top ten hold around 8%. Material for sequencing was peripheral blood. This rearrangement joins TRBV2 to TRBJ2-5, with D possibly matching TRBD1 (6 bases). The TCR sequence derives from a woman in her 50s who had recovered from COVID-19. In DNA, the CDR3 is TGTGCCAGCAGCGAGGAACAGGGATCTGGGGAGACCCAGTACTTC. This translates into CASSEEQGSGETQYF.